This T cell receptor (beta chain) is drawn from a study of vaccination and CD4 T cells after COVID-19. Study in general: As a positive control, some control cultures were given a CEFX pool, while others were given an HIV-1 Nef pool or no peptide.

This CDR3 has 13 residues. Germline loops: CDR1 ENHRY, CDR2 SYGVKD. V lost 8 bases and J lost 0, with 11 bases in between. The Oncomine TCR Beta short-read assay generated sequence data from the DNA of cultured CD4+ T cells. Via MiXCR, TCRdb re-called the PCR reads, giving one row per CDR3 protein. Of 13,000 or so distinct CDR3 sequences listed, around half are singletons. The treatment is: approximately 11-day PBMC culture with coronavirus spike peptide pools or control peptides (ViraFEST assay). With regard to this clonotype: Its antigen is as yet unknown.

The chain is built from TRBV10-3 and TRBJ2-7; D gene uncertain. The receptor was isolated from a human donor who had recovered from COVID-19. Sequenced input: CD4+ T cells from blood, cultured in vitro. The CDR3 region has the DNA TGTGCCATCGACGGTGGAAGCTCCTACGAGCAGTACTTC. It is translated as CAIDGGSSYEQYF.